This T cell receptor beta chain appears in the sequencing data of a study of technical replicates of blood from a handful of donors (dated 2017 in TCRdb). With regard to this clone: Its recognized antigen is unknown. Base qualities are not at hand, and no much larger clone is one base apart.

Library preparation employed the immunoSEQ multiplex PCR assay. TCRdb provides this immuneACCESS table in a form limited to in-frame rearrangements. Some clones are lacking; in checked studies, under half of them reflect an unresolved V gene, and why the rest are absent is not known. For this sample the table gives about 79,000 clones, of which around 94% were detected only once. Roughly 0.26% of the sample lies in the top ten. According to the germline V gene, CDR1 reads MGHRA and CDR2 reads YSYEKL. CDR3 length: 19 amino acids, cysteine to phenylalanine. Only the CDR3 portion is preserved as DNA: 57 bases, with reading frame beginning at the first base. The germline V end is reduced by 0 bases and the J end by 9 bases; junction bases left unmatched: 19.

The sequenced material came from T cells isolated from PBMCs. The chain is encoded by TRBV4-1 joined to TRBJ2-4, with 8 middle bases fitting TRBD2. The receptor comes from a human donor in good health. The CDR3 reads CASSQEFSAGGGSGSIQYF. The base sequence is TGCGCCAGCAGCCAAGAATTTAGCGCGGGAGGAGGGAGCGGATCCATTCAGTACTTC.